This TCR beta chain was recorded in a study of blood T cell repertoires in COVID-19 (dated by TCRdb to the early 2020s). Notes on the research overall: Samples from collaborators originated in the United States, Italy and Spain and spanned both the acute and convalescent phases of COVID-19. The material from the prospective study consisted of cDNA or gDNA derived from T cells, B-cell-depleted T cells, or PBMCs. Subjects who had been exposed to COVID-19, were actively infected with it, or had recovered from it provided the deeply sampled blood TCRbeta repertoires that made up the dataset. The repertoires were released in a freely available public database intended as a resource for research on the immune response to SARS-CoV-2. The samples were drawn from the first 160 participants of the ongoing ImmuneRACE study and from over a thousand subjects provided by 6 global collaborators. A de-identified subject ID, COVID-19 status, age in years and sex were almost always included in the sample metadata. Where available, HLA class I and class II types were taken from metadata supplied by the sample provider and were not determined by assay-based typing. What the study reported, not specific to this receptor: The amount of clinical and demographic metadata varied by source and participant and was provided uncurated.

The immunoSEQ Assay, a bias-controlled multiplex PCR, was used to amplify TCRbeta CDR3 regions from genomic DNA. The source study handled its data this way. The number of nucleated cells in each sample was estimated by amplification of reference gene primers within the assay. To quantify the absolute abundance of each unique TCRbeta CDR3 rearrangement, sequence reads were collapsed and filtered. For each sample, productive Simpson clonality was calculated as the square root of Simpson's diversity index over productive rearrangements. TCRdb mirrors the immuneACCESS table, restricted to in-frame sequences. Some clones are absent from its copies; in checked studies, under half trace to an unresolved V gene, and the reason for the others is unknown. V, J and clone size derive from that table, while D and trimming were established from the DNA sequence. The table for this sample lists some 110,000 clones; roughly 80% of them were counted only once. The top ten clones comprise approximately 2.3% of the sample.

The collaborating institutions used their own protocols to collect whole blood in K2EDTA tubes. Collaborator samples were shipped for TCRbeta analysis as frozen whole blood, isolated PBMCs, or DNA extracted from either sample type. CDR1 and CDR2, looked up from the germline V gene, are SGHDN and FVKESK. From its cysteine to its phenylalanine, the CDR3 spans 17 amino acids. Just the 51-base CDR3 DNA is kept, in frame starting at base 1. V and J are trimmed by 4 bases and 0 bases, and the gene matches miss 7 bases of the junction. Notes on this clone: The specificity of this receptor is unknown. Base qualities are not at hand, and no much larger clone is one base apart.

The chain employs TRBV14 and TRBJ2-3, with 10 bases aligning to TRBD2. The clonotype originates from a man aged 25 to 40 with acute or convalescent COVID-19. The sequenced material came from peripheral blood. The DNA sequence follows: TGTGCCAGCAGCCCTTTTAGCGGGGGGTCTAGCACAGATACGCAGTATTTT. Its amino acids are CASSPFSGGSSTDTQYF.